This T cell receptor (beta chain) was recorded in a study of T cell responses to AZD1222 COVID-19 vaccine. General observations from the study: An increase in Spike-specific TCR breadth and depth was observed after two AZD1222 doses. Nearly half of spike-specific TCRs reportedly target unmutated variant regions.

Sequenced by immunoSEQ multiplex PCR; TCRdb stores in-frame clones only, minus some. The sample shows about 110,000 clones, 88% of them seen only once. As concerns this clone: Its antigen is not identified.

The CDR3 is 13 residues long. Germline-derived CDR1 and CDR2 are SQVTM and ANQGSEA. V was trimmed by 6 bases and J by 7 bases, leaving 13 bases between them. This sequence was found in an adult who received the AZD1222 COVID-19 vaccine. Sequencing used peripheral blood, obtained 28 days after the second AZD1222 dose. V is TRBV29-1 and J is TRBJ1-6, with D possibly TRBD1 on 6 matching bases. The CDR3 loop reads CSVGGGGNSPLHF. The CDR3 DNA is TGCAGCGTGGGGGGCGGTGGGAATTCACCCCTCCACTTT.